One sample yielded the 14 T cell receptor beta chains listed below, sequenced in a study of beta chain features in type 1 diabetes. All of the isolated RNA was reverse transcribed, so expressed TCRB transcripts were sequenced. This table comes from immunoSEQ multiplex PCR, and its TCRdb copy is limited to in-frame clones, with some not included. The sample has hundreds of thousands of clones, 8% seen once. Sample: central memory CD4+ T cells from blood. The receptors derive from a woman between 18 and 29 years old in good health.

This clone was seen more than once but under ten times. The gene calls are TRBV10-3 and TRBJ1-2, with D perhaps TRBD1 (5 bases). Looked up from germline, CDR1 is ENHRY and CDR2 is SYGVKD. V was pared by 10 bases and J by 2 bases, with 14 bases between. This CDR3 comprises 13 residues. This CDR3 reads CATQWQGNYGYTF. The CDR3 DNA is TGTGCCACACAATGGCAGGGCAACTATGGCTACACCTTC.

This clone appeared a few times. The CDR3 DNA reads TGTGCCAGCAGCGCGGGGCTCGGGGCCACCGGGGAGCTGTTTTTT. Protein sequence: CASSAGLGATGELFF. This chain joins TRBV7-3 and TRBJ2-2; tentatively, D is TRBD2 (6 bases). The ends were cut back, 5 bases at V and 4 bases at J, with 14 bases in the middle. This CDR3 has 15 amino acids. Per the germline V gene, CDR1 is SGHTA and CDR2 is FQGTGA.

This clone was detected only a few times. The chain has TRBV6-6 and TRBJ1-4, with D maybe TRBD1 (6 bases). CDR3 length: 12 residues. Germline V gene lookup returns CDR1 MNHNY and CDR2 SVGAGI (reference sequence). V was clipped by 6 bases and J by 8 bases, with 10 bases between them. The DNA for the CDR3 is TGTGCCAGCAGGAAGGGGGGGGAAAAACTGTTTTTT. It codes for CASRKGGEKLFF.

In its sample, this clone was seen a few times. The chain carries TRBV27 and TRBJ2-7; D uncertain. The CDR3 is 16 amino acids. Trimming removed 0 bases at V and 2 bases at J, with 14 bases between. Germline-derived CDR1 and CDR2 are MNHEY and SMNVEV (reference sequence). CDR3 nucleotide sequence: TGTGCCAGCAGTTTATCGCCGGGCACAAGAACCTACGAGCAGTACTTC. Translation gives CASSLSPGTRTYEQYF.

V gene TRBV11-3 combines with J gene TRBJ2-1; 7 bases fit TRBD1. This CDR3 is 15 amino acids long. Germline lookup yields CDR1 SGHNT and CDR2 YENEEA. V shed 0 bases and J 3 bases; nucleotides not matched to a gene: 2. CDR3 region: CASSLEGQYYNEQFF. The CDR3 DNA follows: TGTGCCAGCAGCTTAGAGGGACAGTACTACAATGAGCAGTTCTTC.

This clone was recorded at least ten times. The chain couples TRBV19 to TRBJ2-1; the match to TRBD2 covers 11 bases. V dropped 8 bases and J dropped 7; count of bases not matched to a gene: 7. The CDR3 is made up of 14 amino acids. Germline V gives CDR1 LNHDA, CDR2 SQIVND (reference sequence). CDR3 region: CASFSGRAGNEQFF. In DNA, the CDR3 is TGTGCCAGTTTTAGCGGGAGGGCCGGAAATGAGCAGTTCTTC.

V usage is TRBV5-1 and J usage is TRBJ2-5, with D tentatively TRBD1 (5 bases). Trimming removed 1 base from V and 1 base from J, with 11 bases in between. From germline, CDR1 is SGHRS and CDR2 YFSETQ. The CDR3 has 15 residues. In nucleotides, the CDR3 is TGCGCCAGCAGCTTGACCGGACAAGCCCAAGAGACCCAGTACTTC. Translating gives CASSLTGQAQETQYF.

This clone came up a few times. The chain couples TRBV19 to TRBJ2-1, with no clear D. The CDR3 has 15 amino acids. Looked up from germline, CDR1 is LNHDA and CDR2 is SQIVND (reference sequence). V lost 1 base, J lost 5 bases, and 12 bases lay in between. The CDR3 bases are TGTGCCAGTAGTATAGGGACGCTCCCTAACAATGAGCAGTTCTTC. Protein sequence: CASSIGTLPNNEQFF.

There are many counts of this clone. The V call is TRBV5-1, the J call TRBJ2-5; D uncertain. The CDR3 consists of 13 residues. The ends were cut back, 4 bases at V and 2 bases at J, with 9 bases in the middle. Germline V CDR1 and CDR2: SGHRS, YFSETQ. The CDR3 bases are TGCGCCAGCAGCGAGACACCTCAAGAGACCCAGTACTTC. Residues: CASSETPQETQYF.

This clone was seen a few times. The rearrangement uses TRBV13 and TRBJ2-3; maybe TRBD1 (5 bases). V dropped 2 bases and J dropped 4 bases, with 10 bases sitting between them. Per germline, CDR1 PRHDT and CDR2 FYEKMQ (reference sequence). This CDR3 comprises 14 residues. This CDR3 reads CASSLIRGSDTQYF. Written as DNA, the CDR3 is TGTGCCAGCAGCTTAATTAGGGGTTCAGATACGCAGTATTTT.

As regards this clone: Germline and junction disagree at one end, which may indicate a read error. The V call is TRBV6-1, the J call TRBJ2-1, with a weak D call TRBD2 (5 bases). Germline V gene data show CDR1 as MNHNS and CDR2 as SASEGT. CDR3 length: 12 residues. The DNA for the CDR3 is TGTGCCATCAGTGAGAGTATGGGAGCAGCGTTCTTC. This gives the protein CAISESMGAAFF.

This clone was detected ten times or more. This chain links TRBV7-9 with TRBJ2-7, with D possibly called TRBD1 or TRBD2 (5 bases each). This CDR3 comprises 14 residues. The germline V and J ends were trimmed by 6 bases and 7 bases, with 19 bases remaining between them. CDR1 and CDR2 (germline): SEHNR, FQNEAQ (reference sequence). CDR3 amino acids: CASSPGTATREQYF. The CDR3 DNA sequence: TGTGCCAGCAGTCCCGGGACGGCGACACGGGAGCAGTACTTC.

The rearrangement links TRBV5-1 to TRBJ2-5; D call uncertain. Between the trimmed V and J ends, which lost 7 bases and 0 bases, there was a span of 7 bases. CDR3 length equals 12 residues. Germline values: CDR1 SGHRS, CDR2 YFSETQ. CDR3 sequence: CASHRDQETQYF. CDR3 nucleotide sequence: TGCGCCAGCCACCGGGACCAAGAGACCCAGTACTTC.

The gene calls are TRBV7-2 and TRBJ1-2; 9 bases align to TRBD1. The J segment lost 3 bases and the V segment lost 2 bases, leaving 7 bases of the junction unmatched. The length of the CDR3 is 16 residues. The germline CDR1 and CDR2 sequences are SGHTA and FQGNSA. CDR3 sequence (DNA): TGTGCCAGCAGCTTATCGGGACAGGGAGGACACTATGGCTACACCTTC. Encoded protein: CASSLSGQGGHYGYTF. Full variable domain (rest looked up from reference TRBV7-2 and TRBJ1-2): GAGVSQSPSNKVTEKGKDVELRCDPISGHTALYWYRQSLGQGLEFLIYFQGNSAPDKSGLPSDRFSAERTGGSVSTLTIQRTQQEDSAVYLCASSLSGQGGHYGYTFGSGTRLTVV.